The clone carrying this TCR beta chain has ten or more counts. Its antigen is unknown. The entry originates in a study of blood T cells in healthy people across ages. The study, taken as a whole, reports: A greater number of naive CD4+ cells and higher diversity distinguished long-lived donors from aged donors.

Investigators took ten milliliters of peripheral blood from every donor. Germline V gene sequence: CDR1 SGDLS, CDR2 YYNGEE. V lost 0 bases to trimming and J lost 1 base, with 8 bases between them. CDR3 length: 14 amino acids. Through a sample-barcoded 5' primer and a J-beta primer mix, a second PCR was run for roughly 6 to 11 cycles. The study obtained at least 3 million CDR3-containing paired-end reads from every sample. TCRdb ran MiXCR on the 5' RACE reads and lists one entry per CDR3 protein. In the table there are about 780,000 distinct CDR3 sequences, about 59% of which are singletons. The rearrangement links TRBV9 to TRBJ2-7; D is possibly TRBD1 or TRBD2 (6 bases each). The source of this sequence is a man younger than 40 in good health. The specimen was blood. CDR3 residues: CASSVEGGSYEQYF. The DNA of the CDR3 is TGTGCCAGCAGCGTAGAAGGGGGGTCCTACGAGCAGTACTTC.